Listed here are 17 T cell receptor beta chains from one sample, sequenced in a study of regulatory T cells in long-lasting Graves disease (dated by TCRdb to the early 2020s). The time point label for this specimen denotes: persistent/refractory GD, antithyroid drugs over 5 years with positive TRAb. For both TCR sequencing and RNA sequencing, RNA was extracted from PBMCs using TRIzol. The method behind the library was multiplex PCR. The instrument was an Illumina HiSeq 4000. To build TCR beta libraries, CDR3 regions were amplified by Arm-PCR using iRepertoire HTBI primers. The public reads were reanalyzed by TCRdb: fastp trimming at Q25, MiXCR alignment, in-frame beta chains only. Rows are combined by CDR3 protein, so each entry shows the most common genes and DNA. For this sample there are some 370,000 distinct CDR3 sequences; around 21% appear just once. Clones ranked in the top ten supply less than 25% of the sample.

The material was peripheral blood mononuclear cells (PBMCs), obtained when the disease was refractory, from a patient treated with antithyroid drugs. The receptors shown here come from a female donor with Graves disease.

The chain is built from TRBV16 and TRBJ2-7, with D hard to call. From germline, CDR1 is KGHSY and CDR2 FQNENV. V lost 5 bases and J lost 3, with 8 bases in between. CDR3 size: 12 residues. CDR3 protein: CASSADLYEQYF. The CDR3 coding sequence is TGTGCCAGCAGCGCCGATCTCTACGAGCAGTACTTC.

The chain recombines TRBV24-1 with TRBJ1-2; 9 bases fit TRBD1. V was pared by 4 bases and J by 3 bases, with 8 bases of the junction left unmatched. CDR3 length: 16 amino acids. In germline, CDR1 is KGHDR, CDR2 SFDVKD. Here the CDR3 DNA reads TGTGCCACCAGTGACCCGGGACAGGGAGACGACTATGGCTACACCTTC. It translates to CATSDPGQGDDYGYTF.

The CDR3 is CSASRAITGDTEAFF. The CDR3 region has the DNA TGCAGTGCTAGTAGGGCAATAACCGGTGACACTGAAGCTTTCTTT. The chain is built from TRBV20-1 and TRBJ1-1; D uncertain. Germline values: CDR1 DFQATT, CDR2 SNEGSKA (reference sequence). Trimming took off 3 bases at V and 3 bases at J, with 17 bases between the two ends. This CDR3 contains 15 residues.

V is TRBV6-5 and J is TRBJ1-5; D possibly corresponds to TRBD1 (5 bases). V lost 2 bases and J lost 2, with 10 bases in between. There are 15 residues in the CDR3. Per the germline V gene, CDR1 is MNHEY and CDR2 is SVGAGI. This chain's CDR3 is CASSYLRDRNQPQHF. DNA for the CDR3: TGTGCCAGCAGTTACCTCCGGGACCGCAATCAGCCCCAGCATTTT.

This clonotype has more than one count but fewer than ten. This chain joins TRBV18 and TRBJ1-4; unclear D gene. The V gene lost 4 bases and the J gene lost 0 bases, with 12 bases spanning the gap. The CDR3 loop spans 16 amino acids. The germline V gene encodes CDR1 KGHSH and CDR2 LQKENI. The chain's CDR3 is CASSLIPRATNEKLFF. CDR3 nucleotide sequence: TGTGCCAGCTCACTTATCCCCAGAGCAACTAATGAAAAACTGTTTTTT.

The chain combines TRBV3-1 with TRBJ2-2; no firm D call. The length of the CDR3 is 13 residues. V was pared by 4 bases and J by 3 bases, with 6 bases between. Germline lookup yields CDR1 LGHDT and CDR2 YNNKEL (reference sequence). The CDR3 protein is CASSRWDTGELFF. The CDR3 coding sequence is TGTGCCAGCAGCCGCTGGGACACCGGGGAGCTGTTTTTT.

A note on this clonotype: This may be a read error: a much more frequent sequence differs by one nucleotide. V gene TRBV2 combines with J gene TRBJ1-5, with 9 bases that match TRBD1. The CDR3 covers 14 residues. Germline V lookup: CDR1 SNHLY, CDR2 FYNNEI. The DNA for the CDR3 is TGTGCCAGCAGGACAGGGGGTGTTATTCAGCCCCGGCATTTT. This sequence encodes CASRTGGVIQPRHF.

The chain is built from TRBV11-2 and TRBJ2-7; the D gene could be TRBD1 or TRBD2 (5 bases each). Trimming stripped 2 bases from V and 5 bases from J, with 13 bases between. The germline V gene encodes CDR1 SGHAT and CDR2 FQNNGV. This CDR3 spans 14 amino acids. CDR3 nucleotide sequence: TGTGCCAGCAGCTTACGGGGCCACGGCAACGAGCAGTACTTC. It specifies CASSLRGHGNEQYF.

This clonotype has at least ten counts. The chain combines TRBV5-6 with TRBJ2-2, with 7 nucleotides matching TRBD1. CDR3 length: 15 residues. The ends lost 4 bases at V and 2 bases at J; junction bases unmatched: 5. The germline CDR1 and CDR2 sequences are SGHDT and YYEEEE. The CDR3 DNA is TGTGCCAGCAGCATAGGGACAGTTAACACCGGGGAGCTGTTTTTT. It translates to CASSIGTVNTGELFF.

As to this clonotype: One base away lies a much larger clone, so this may be a sequencing read error. The chain has TRBV28 and TRBJ2-2, with D unresolved. Germline-derived CDR1 and CDR2 are MDHEN and SYDVKM. The CDR3 consists of 14 residues. The CDR3 here is CAISLLLSTGELFF. The CDR3 DNA reads as TGTGCCATCAGTTTATTGCTAAGCACCGGGGAGCTGTTTTTT. The whole variable domain, remainder taken from reference TRBV28 and TRBJ2-2, is DVKVTQSSRYLVKRTGEKVFLECVQDMDHENMFWYRQDPGLGLRLIYFSYDVKMKEKGDIPEGYSVSREKKERFSLILESASTNQTSMYLCAISLLLSTGELFFGEGSRLTVL.

The sample holds many counts of this clonotype. The CDR3 loop reads CASRTSGSSYEQYF. The CDR3 bases are TGTGCCAGCAGGACTAGCGGGAGCTCCTACGAGCAGTACTTC. The V call is TRBV12-3 or TRBV12-4, the J call TRBJ2-7, with 12 positions matching TRBD2. This CDR3 has 14 residues. V shed 6 bases and J 0 bases; nucleotides not matched to a gene: 0.

The chain carries TRBV28 and TRBJ2-2, with a possible D match to TRBD1 (5 bases). Germline V CDR1 and CDR2: MDHEN, SYDVKM. Deletions cut 2 bases from V and 0 bases from J, with 10 bases between. The CDR3 consists of 16 residues. The CDR3 sequence is CASSLTGAANTGELFF. The CDR3 bases are TGTGCCAGCAGTTTAACAGGTGCCGCGAACACCGGGGAGCTGTTTTTT.

Ten or more counts support this clonotype. The chain couples TRBV5-6 to TRBJ1-1, with D hard to call. CDR1 is SGHDT, CDR2 YYEEEE, per germline. V lost 2 bases to trimming and J lost 4 bases, with 12 bases between them. The CDR3 totals 14 residues. CDR3 region: CASSLGRVGTEAFF. The CDR3 region has the DNA TGTGCCAGCAGCTTAGGACGGGTTGGCACTGAAGCTTTCTTT.

This chain uses TRBV5-5 with TRBJ1-6, with 8 bases fitting TRBD1. V trimming: 2 bases; J trimming: 9 bases; junction bases outside the gene matches: 10. The CDR3 is 16 residues long. In germline, CDR1 is SGHKS, CDR2 YYEKEE (reference sequence). The CDR3 DNA follows: TGTGCCAGCAGCTTCCTAGTGGACAGGGCGGGTTCACCCCTCCACTTT. Protein sequence: CASSFLVDRAGSPLHF.

The J gene is TRBJ2-7, the V gene TRBV20-1; D could derive from TRBD1 or TRBD2 (5 bases each). Germline V gives CDR1 DFQATT, CDR2 SNEGSKA (reference sequence). This CDR3 is built from 12 residues. Trimming cost V 7 bases and J 3 bases, with 13 bases left between them. As DNA, the CDR3 is TGCAGTGTACTGGGGACCCTCTACGAGCAGTACTTC. Its translation: CSVLGTLYEQYF.

V and J are TRBV5-1 and TRBJ2-5, with D perhaps TRBD1 (7 bases). The CDR3 consists of 14 residues. CDR1 is SGHRS and CDR2 is YFSETQ in the germline V gene. The ends were cut back, 4 bases at V and 5 bases at J, with 15 bases in the middle. The CDR3: CASSSGRGVETQYF. Here the CDR3 DNA reads TGCGCCAGCAGCAGCGGCAGGGGGGTCGAGACCCAGTACTTC.

This chain connects TRBV19 to TRBJ2-7, with unresolved D. CDR3 length: 14 amino acids. Germline V lookup: CDR1 LNHDA, CDR2 SQIVND (reference sequence). The CDR3 coding sequence is TGTAATCCCCGCAAGAAGACTTTCTCCTACGAGCAGTACTTC. Translation gives CNPRKKTFSYEQYF.